Listed here is a single T cell receptor beta chain. Its matching antigen is unknown. The data stem from a study of PD-1 blockade in classical Hodgkin lymphoma. Measured with immunoSEQ multiplex PCR; TCRdb has only the in-frame clones, and not every one. The table includes 25,000 to 30,000 clones, roughly 80% detected once. Each patient's relapse followed autologous stem cell transplantation, and brentuximab vedotin exposure varied. Starting with thawed PBMCs, CD4+ T cells were purified by magnetic negative selection. Points from the study as a whole: Nivolumab initiation under 1 year post-ASCT meant exclusion.

Trimming left V 7 bases short and J 1 base short, with 13 bases between. The germline V gene has CDR1 MNHEY and CDR2 SVGAGI. This CDR3 contains 14 residues. The sequence came from a human donor with classical Hodgkin lymphoma. The input for sequencing was CD4+ T cells from blood, taken at baseline. V gene TRBV6-5 combines with J gene TRBJ1-1; the D gene is possibly TRBD1 (5 bases). The CDR3 DNA reads TGTGCCAGCACCACCGGCCAGGGGAACACTGAAGCTTTCTTT. It translates to CASTTGQGNTEAFF.